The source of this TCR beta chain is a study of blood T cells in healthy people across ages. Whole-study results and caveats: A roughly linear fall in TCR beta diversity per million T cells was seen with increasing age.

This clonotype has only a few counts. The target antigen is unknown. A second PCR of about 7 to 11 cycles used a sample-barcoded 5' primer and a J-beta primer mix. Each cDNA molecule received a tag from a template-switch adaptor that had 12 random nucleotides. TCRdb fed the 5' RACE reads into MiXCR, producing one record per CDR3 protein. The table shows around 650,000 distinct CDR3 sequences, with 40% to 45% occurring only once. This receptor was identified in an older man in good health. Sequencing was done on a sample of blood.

The CDR3 DNA is TGTGCCAGCAGCCAAGTTCTACAGGGGGCCTCCTCTGGGGCCAACGTCCTGACTTTC. This translates into CASSQVLQGASSGANVLTF. The J gene is TRBJ2-6, the V gene TRBV4-2; 9 bases line up with TRBD1. The CDR3 covers 19 residues. CDR1 is LGHNA and CDR2 is YNFKEQ in the germline V gene. Trimming at V came to 1 base and at J to 0 bases, leaving 7 bases not matched to a gene.